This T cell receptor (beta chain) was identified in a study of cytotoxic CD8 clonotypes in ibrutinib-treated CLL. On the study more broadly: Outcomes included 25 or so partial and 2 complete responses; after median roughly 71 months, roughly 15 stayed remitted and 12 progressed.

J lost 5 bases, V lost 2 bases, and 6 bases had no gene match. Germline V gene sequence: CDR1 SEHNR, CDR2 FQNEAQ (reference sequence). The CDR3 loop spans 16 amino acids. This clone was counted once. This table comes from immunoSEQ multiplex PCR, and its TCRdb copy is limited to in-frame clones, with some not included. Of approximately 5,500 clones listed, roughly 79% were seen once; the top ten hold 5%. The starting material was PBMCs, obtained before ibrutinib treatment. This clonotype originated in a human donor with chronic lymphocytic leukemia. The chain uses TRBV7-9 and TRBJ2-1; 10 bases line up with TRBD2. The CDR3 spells CASSLYLGLANNEQFF. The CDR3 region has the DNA TGTGCCAGCAGCTTATACTTGGGACTAGCGAACAATGAGCAGTTCTTC.